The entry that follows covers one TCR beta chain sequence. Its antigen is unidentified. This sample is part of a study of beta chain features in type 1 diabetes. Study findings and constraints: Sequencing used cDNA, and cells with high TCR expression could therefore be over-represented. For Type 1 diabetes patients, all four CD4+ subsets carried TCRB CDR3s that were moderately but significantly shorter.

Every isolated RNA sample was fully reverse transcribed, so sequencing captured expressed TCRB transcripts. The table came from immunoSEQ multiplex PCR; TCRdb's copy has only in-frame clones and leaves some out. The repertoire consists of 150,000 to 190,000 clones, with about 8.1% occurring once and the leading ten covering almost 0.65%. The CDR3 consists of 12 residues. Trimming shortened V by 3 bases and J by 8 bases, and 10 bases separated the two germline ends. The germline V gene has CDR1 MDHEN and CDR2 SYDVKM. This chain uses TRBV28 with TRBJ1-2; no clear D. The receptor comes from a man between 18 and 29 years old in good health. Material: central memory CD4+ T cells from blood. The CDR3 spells CASSLDREGYTF. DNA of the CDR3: TGTGCCAGCAGTTTGGATAGGGAGGGCTACACCTTC.